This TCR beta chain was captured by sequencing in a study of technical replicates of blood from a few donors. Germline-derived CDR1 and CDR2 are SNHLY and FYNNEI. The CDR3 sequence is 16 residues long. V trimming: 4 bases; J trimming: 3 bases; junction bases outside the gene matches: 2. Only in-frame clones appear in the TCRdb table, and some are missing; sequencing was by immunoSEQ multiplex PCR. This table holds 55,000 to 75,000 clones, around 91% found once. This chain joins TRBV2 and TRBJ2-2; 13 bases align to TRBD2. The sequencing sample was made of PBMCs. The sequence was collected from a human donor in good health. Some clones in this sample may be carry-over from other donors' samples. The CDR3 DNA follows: TGTGCCAGCAGTGGTGGACTAGCGGGGGACACCGGGGAGCTGTTTTTT. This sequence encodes CASSGGLAGDTGELFF.